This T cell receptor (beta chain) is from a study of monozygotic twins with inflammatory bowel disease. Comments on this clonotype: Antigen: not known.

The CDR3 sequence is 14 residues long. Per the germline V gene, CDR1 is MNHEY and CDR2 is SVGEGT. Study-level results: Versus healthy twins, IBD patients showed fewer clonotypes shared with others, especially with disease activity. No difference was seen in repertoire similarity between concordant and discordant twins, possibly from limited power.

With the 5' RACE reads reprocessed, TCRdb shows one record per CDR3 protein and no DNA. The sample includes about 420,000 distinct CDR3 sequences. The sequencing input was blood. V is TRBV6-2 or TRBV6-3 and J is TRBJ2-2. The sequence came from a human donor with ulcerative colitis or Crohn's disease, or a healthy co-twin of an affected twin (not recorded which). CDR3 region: CASSYWTDAGELFF.